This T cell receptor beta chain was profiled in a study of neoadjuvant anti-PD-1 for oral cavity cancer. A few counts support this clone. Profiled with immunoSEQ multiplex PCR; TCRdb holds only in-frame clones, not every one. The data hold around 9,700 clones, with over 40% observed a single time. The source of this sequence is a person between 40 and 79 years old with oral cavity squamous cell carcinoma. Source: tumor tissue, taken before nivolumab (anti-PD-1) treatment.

Written as DNA, the CDR3 is TGTGCCAGTAGGCAGAGCGGGGAGACCCAGTACTTC. Translated: CASRQSGETQYF. This chain links TRBV19 with TRBJ2-5; D perhaps matches TRBD2 (6 bases). The CDR3 has 12 residues. V was clipped by 6 bases and J by 5 bases, with 10 bases between them. Per germline, CDR1 LNHDA and CDR2 SQIVND (reference sequence).